The 8 T cell receptor beta chains below come from one sample, sequenced in a study of blood T cell repertoires in COVID-19. Sequenced by immunoSEQ multiplex PCR; TCRdb stores in-frame clones only, minus some. The sample yields about 200,000 clones, around nine tenths seen once. The source material was peripheral blood. These receptors originate from a man aged 55-75 years with acute or convalescent COVID-19.

This rearrangement joins TRBV2 to TRBJ2-7; 7 positions match TRBD1. The CDR3 loop spans 13 amino acids. The junction had 7 bases not matched to a gene; V was cut back by 7 bases and J by 4 bases. The germline gives CDR1 SNHLY, CDR2 FYNNEI. The CDR3 spells CASNPGQIYEQYF. The CDR3 DNA sequence: TGTGCCAGCAACCCGGGACAGATATACGAGCAGTACTTC.

V and J are TRBV10-1 and TRBJ1-3; maybe TRBD1 (5 bases). Trimming shortened V by 4 bases and J by 0 bases, and 7 bases separated the two germline ends. CDR1 and CDR2 from the germline V gene are WNHNN and SYGVQD (reference sequence). This CDR3 comprises 14 residues. CDR3 residues: CASSGGLSGNTIYF. The CDR3 DNA is TGCGCCAGCAGTGGGGGACTCTCTGGAAACACCATATATTTT.

The rearrangement uses TRBV7-2 and TRBJ2-3; D gene uncertain. Trimming left V 1 base short and J 14 bases short, with 16 bases between. CDR3 size: 13 residues. Germline CDR1 reads SGHTA; CDR2 reads FQGNSA. DNA of the CDR3: TGTGCCAGCAGCTTAGACCAACCGCACTGGAGGTATTTT. It specifies CASSLDQPHWRYF. The full variable domain, rest sourced from reference TRBV7-2 and TRBJ2-3, is GAGVSQSPSNKVTEKGKDVELRCDPISGHTALYWYRQSLGQGLEFLIYFQGNSAPDKSGLPSDRFSAERTGGSVSTLTIQRTQQEDSAVYLCASSLDQPHWRYFGPGTRLTVL.

The chain uses TRBV25-1 and TRBJ2-3; 7 nucleotides line up with TRBD2. The length of the CDR3 is 15 residues. V was pared by 2 bases and J by 1 base, with 3 bases of the junction left unmatched. Germline V gene sequence: CDR1 MGHDK, CDR2 SYGVNS. CDR3 residues: CASSEIAGGTDTQYF. Written as DNA, the CDR3 is TGTGCCAGCAGTGAAATAGCGGGCGGCACAGATACGCAGTATTTT.

The gene calls are TRBV6-5 and TRBJ2-1; a possible D gene is TRBD1 (6 bases). Germline CDR1 and CDR2: MNHEY and SVGAGI. The CDR3 contains 13 residues. The V end was cut by 7 bases, the J end by 7 bases, with 14 bases between. The CDR3 DNA sequence: TGTGCCAGCAAGAACAGGGAAGGGAATGAGCAGTTCTTC. Amino acid sequence: CASKNREGNEQFF.

The chain recombines TRBV2 with TRBJ2-5, with 11 bases fitting TRBD2. The CDR3 totals 16 residues. Germline-derived CDR1 and CDR2 are SNHLY and FYNNEI. After removal of 4 bases from V and 5 bases from J, the junction contained 9 bases not matched to a gene. The CDR3 reads CASSGRLAGIRETQYF. The CDR3 nucleotides read TGTGCCAGCAGTGGGAGACTAGCGGGGATTAGGGAGACCCAGTACTTC.

V usage is TRBV7-2 and J usage is TRBJ1-1; D might be TRBD1 (5 bases). CDR1 SGHTA and CDR2 FQGNSA come from the germline V gene. Trimming took 0 bases from V and 1 from J, leaving 9 bases between them. The CDR3 is 15 amino acids. This CDR3 is CASSLAGPANTEAFF. The CDR3, as DNA: TGTGCCAGCAGCTTAGCGGGGCCAGCGAACACTGAAGCTTTCTTT.

This clone was counted between two and nine times. The chain employs TRBV7-8 and TRBJ1-5; a possible D gene is TRBD1 (6 bases). Per the germline V gene, CDR1 is SGHVS and CDR2 is FQNEAQ. The V gene lost 5 bases and the J gene lost 2 bases, with 13 bases spanning the gap. The CDR3 extends over 15 amino acids. The CDR3 here is CASSLLRQGNQPQHF. In nucleotides, the CDR3 is TGTGCCAGCAGCCTACTCCGACAGGGCAATCAGCCCCAGCATTTT.